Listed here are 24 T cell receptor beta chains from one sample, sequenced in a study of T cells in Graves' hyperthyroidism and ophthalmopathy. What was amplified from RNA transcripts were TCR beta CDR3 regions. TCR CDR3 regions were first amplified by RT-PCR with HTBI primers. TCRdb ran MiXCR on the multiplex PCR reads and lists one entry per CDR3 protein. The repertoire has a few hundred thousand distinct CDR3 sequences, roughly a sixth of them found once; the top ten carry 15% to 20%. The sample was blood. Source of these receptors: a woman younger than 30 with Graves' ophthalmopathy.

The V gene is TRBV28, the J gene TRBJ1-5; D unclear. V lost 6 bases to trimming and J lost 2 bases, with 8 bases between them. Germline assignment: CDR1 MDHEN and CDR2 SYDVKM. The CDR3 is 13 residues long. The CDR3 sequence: CASRWNGNQPQHF. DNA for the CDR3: TGTGCCAGCAGGTGGAATGGCAATCAGCCCCAGCATTTT.

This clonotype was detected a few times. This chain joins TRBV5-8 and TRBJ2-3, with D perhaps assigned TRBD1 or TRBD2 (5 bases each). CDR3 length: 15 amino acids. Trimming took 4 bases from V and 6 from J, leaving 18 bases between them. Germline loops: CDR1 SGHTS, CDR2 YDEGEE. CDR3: CASSLGTSRRDTQYF. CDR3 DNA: TGTGCCAGCAGCCTTGGGACCAGCCGACGCGATACGCAGTATTTT.

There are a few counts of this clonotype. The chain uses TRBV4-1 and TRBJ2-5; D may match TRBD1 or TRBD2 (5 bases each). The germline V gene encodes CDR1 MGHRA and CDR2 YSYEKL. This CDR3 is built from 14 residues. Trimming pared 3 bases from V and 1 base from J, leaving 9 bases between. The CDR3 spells CASSQGRTQETQYF. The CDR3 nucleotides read TGCGCCAGCAGCCAGGGACGGACCCAAGAGACCCAGTACTTC.

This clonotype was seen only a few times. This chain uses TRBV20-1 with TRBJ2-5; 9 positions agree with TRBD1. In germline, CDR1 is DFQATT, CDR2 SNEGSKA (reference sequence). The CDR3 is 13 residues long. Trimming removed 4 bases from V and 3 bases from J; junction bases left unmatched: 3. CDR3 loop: CSANRGPEETQYF. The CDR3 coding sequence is TGCAGTGCTAACAGGGGGCCGGAAGAGACCCAGTACTTC.

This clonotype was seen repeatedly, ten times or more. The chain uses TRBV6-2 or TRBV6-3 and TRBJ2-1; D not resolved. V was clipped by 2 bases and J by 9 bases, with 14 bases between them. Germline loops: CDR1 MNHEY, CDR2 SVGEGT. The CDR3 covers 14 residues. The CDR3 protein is CASSYGEGGSEQFF. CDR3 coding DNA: TGTGCCAGCAGTTACGGCGAAGGTGGGTCTGAGCAGTTCTTC.

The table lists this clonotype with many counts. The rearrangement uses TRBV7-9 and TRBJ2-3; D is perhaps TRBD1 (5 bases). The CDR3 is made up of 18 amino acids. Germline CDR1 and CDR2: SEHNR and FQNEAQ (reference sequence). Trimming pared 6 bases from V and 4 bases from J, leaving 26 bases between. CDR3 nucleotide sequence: TGTGCCAGCAGGAGACCTTGGACATCTCCCCAGGTACCAGATACGCAGTATTTT. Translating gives CASRRPWTSPQVPDTQYF.

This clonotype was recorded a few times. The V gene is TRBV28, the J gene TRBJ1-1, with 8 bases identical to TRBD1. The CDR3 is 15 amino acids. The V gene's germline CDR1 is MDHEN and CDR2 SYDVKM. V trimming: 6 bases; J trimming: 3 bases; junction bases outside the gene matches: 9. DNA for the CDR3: TGTGCCAGCAGCCGACACAGGGGGACGTACACTGAAGCTTTCTTT. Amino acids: CASSRHRGTYTEAFF. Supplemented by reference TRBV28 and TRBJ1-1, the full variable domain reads DVKVTQSSRYLVKRTGEKVFLECVQDMDHENMFWYRQDPGLGLRLIYFSYDVKMKEKGDIPEGYSVSREKKERFSLILESASTNQTSMYLCASSRHRGTYTEAFFGQGTRLTVV.

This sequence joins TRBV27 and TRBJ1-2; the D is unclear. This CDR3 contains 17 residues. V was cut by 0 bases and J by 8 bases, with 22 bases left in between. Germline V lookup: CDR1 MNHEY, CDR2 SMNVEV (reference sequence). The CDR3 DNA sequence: TGTGCCAGCAGTTTATCACCCGGTCTCGGAGGGCTAGAAGGCTACACCTTC. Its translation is CASSLSPGLGGLEGYTF.

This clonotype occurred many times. CDR3 protein: CASSQALQLNTEAFF. In nucleotides, the CDR3 is TGTGCCAGCAGCCAAGCTTTACAGTTGAACACTGAAGCTTTCTTT. The chain links TRBV3-1 to TRBJ1-1; D remains ambiguous. V was shortened by 1 base and J by 0 bases, with 9 bases between the two germline ends. Germline V gene sequence: CDR1 LGHDT, CDR2 YNNKEL (reference sequence). The CDR3 is made up of 15 amino acids.

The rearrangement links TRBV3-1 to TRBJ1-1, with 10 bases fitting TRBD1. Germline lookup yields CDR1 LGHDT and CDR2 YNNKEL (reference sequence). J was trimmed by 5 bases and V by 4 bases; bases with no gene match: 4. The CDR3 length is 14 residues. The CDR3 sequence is CASSLRGQGTEAFF. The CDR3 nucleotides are TGTGCCAGCAGCCTACGGGGACAGGGGACTGAAGCTTTCTTT.

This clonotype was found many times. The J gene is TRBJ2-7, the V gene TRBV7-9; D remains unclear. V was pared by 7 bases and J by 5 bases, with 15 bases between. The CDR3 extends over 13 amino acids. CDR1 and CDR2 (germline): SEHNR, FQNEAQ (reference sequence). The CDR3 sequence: CASMKEMDDEQYF. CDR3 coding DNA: TGTGCCAGCATGAAAGAGATGGACGACGAGCAGTACTTC.

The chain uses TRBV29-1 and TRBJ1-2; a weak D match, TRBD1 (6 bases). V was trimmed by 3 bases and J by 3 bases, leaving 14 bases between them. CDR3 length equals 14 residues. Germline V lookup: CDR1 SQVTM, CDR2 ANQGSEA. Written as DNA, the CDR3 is TGCAGCGTTGACAGGGGAGGCGGCTACTATGGCTACACCTTC. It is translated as CSVDRGGGYYGYTF.

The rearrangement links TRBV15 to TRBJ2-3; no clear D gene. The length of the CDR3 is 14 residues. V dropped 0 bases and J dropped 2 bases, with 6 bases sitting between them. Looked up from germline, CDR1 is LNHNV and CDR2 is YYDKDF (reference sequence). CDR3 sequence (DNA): TGTGCCACCAGCAGAGATCCCCTCACAGATACGCAGTATTTT. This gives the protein CATSRDPLTDTQYF.

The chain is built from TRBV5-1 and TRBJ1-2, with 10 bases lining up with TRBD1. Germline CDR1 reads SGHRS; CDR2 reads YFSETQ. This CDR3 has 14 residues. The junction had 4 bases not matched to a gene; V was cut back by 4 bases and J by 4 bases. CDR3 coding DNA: TGCGCCAGCAGCGGGACAGGGGTGGGCTATGGCTACACCTTC. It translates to CASSGTGVGYGYTF.

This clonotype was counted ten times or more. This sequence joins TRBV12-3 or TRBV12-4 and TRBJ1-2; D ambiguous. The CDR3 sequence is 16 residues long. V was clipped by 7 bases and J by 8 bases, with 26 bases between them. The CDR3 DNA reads TGTGCCAGCAACGAGGCCGGGCCCCCGAGCCCCGGCGGCTACACCTTC. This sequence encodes CASNEAGPPSPGGYTF.

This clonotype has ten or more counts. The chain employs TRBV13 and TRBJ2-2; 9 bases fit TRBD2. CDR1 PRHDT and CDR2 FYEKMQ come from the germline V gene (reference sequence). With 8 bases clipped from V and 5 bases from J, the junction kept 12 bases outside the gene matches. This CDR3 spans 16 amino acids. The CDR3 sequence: CASLDRGGAKTGELFF. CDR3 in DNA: TGTGCCAGCCTTGACCGCGGGGGGGCTAAAACCGGGGAGCTGTTTTTT.

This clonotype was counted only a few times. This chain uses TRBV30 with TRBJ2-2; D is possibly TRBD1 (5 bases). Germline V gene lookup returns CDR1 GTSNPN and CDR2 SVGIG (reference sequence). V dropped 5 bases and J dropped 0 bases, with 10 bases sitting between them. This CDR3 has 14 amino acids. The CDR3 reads CAWFGAPNTGELFF. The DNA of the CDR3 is TGTGCCTGGTTTGGGGCCCCGAACACCGGGGAGCTGTTTTTT.

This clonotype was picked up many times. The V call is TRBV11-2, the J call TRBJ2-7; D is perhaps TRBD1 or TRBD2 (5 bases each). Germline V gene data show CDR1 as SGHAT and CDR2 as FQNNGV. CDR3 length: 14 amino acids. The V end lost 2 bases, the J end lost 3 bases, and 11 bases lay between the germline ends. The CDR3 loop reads CASSLRGALYEQYF. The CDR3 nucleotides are TGTGCCAGCAGCTTACGAGGGGCCCTCTACGAGCAGTACTTC.

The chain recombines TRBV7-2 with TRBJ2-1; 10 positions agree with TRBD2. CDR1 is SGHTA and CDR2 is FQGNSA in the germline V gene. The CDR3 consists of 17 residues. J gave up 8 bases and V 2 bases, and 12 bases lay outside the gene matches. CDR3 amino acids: CASSLTGASGGYDEQFF. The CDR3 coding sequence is TGTGCCAGCAGCTTAACTGGTGCTAGCGGGGGTTACGATGAGCAGTTCTTC.

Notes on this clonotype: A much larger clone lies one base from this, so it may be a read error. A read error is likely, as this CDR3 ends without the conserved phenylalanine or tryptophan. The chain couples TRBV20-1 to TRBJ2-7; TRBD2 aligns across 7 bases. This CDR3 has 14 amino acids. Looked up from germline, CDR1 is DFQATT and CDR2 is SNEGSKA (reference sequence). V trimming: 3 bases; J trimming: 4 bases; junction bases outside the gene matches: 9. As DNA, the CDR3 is TGCAGTGCTAGCGATATGGGAGGGGTTTACGAGCAGTACCTC. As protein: CSASDMGGVYEQYL.

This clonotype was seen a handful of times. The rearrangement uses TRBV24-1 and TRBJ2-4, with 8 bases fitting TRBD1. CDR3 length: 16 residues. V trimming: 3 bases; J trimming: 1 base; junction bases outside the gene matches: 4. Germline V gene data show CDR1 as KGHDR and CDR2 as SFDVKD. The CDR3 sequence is CATSDMTGVAKNIQYF. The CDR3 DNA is TGTGCCACCAGTGATATGACAGGGGTGGCCAAAAACATTCAGTACTTC.

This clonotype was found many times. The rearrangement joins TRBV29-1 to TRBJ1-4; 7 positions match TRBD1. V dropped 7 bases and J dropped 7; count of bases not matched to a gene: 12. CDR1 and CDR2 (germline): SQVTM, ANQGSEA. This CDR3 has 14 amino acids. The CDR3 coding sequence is TGCAGCGACCCTAACAGGGGATGGGCTGAAAAACTGTTTTTT. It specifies CSDPNRGWAEKLFF.

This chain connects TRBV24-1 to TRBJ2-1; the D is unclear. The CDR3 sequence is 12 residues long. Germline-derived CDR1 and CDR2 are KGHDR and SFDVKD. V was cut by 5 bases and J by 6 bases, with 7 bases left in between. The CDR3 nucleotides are TGTGCCACCAGTGTAAAGGCCAATGAGCAGTTCTTC. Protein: CATSVKANEQFF.

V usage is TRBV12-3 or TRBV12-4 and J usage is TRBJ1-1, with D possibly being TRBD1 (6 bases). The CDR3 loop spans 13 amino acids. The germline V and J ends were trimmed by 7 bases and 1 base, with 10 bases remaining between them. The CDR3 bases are TGTGCCAGCAAACCGGGACAGAACACTGAAGCTTTCTTT. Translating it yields CASKPGQNTEAFF.